This T cell receptor beta chain came from a study of cytomegalovirus exposure and HLA in healthy donors. Study-level information: An early release of data contained approximately 80 million unique TCRs, which came from HLA-typed donors. General study points: Evidence from a later analysis indicated that most CMV-associated TCR beta chains looked HLA-restricted. Specificity for CMV antigens was confirmed in vitro for a few of the CMV-associated chains.

All donors participated as healthy donors of bone marrow. Trimming removed 3 bases from V and 4 bases from J; junction bases left unmatched: 10. The CDR3 extends over 16 amino acids. CDR1 and CDR2 from the germline V gene are SGHRS and YFSETQ. Concerning this clone itself: Its specificity is not known.

60 Vbeta and 13 Jbeta primers were used in PCR. Data came from immunoSEQ multiplex PCR; TCRdb stores just in-frame clones and leaves some out. This sample yields 160,000 or so clones, of which roughly 79% are seen a single time; roughly 5.2% belongs to the top ten. The V call is TRBV5-1, the J call TRBJ2-1; 7 nucleotides match TRBD1. The TCR was taken from a woman aged 18-30 years in good health and CMV-seropositive. The sample consisted of PBMCs. The CDR3 DNA sequence: TGCGCCAGCAGCTCCTACGGACAGGCCAATTACAATGAGCAGTTCTTC. Residues: CASSSYGQANYNEQFF.